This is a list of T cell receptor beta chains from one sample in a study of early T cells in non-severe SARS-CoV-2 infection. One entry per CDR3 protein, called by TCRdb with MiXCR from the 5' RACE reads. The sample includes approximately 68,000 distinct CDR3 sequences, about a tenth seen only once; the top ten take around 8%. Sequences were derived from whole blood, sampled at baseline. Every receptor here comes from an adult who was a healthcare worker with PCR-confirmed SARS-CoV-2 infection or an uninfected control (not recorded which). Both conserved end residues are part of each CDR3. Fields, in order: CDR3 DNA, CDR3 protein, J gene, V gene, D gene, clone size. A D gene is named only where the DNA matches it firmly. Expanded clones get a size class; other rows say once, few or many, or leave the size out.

CDR3nt: TGTGCCAGCAGGTCGGGGGGGTGGAACACTGAAGCTTTCTTT; CDR3aa: CASRSGGWNTEAFF; j_gene: TRBJ1-1; v_gene: TRBV27; d_gene: -; abundance: many
CDR3nt: TGTGCCAGCAGCTTGGAACATACCAGCACTGAAGCTTTCTTT; CDR3aa: CASSLEHTSTEAFF; j_gene: TRBJ1-1; v_gene: TRBV5-5; d_gene: -; abundance: many
CDR3nt: TGTGCCAGTAGTCCCCCAGGCCACGAGCAGTACTTC; CDR3aa: CASSPPGHEQYF; j_gene: TRBJ2-7; v_gene: TRBV19; d_gene: -; abundance: -
CDR3nt: TGTGCCAGCAGTCATCGAGGGGATGAGCAGTTCTTC; CDR3aa: CASSHRGDEQFF; j_gene: TRBJ2-1; v_gene: TRBV11-2; d_gene: -; abundance: many
CDR3nt: TGCAGTGCTACGGAGGGGACAGGGGGCCACTATGGCTACACCTTC; CDR3aa: CSATEGTGGHYGYTF; j_gene: TRBJ1-2; v_gene: TRBV20-1; d_gene: TRBD1; abundance: once
CDR3nt: TGTGCCAGCAGCCCGCATCATGGGTTGAGGGCTTTCTTT; CDR3aa: CASSPHHGLRAFF; j_gene: TRBJ1-1; v_gene: TRBV11-2; d_gene: -; abundance: many
CDR3nt: TGTGCCAGCAGTTTAAGAGGCACCGGAAACACCATATATTTT; CDR3aa: CASSLRGTGNTIYF; j_gene: TRBJ1-3; v_gene: TRBV27; d_gene: -; abundance: -
CDR3nt: TGTGCCAGCAGCTTAGGCTGGGGGCAAGACACCGGGGAGCTGTTTTTT; CDR3aa: CASSLGWGQDTGELFF; j_gene: TRBJ2-2; v_gene: TRBV13; d_gene: -; abundance: many
CDR3nt: TGTGCCAGCAGTTTTTCCCCAGGAAGCTCTGGGGCCAACGTCCTGACTTTC; CDR3aa: CASSFSPGSSGANVLTF; j_gene: TRBJ2-6; v_gene: TRBV28; d_gene: -; abundance: few
CDR3nt: TGTGCCAGCAGCTTAACTTCCATAGTGAGCGGGGAGCTGTTTTTT; CDR3aa: CASSLTSIVSGELFF; j_gene: TRBJ2-2; v_gene: TRBV7-3; d_gene: -; abundance: -
CDR3nt: TGTGCCACCAGTGCGGGACTATCCAACAATGAGCAGTTCTTC; CDR3aa: CATSAGLSNNEQFF; j_gene: TRBJ2-1; v_gene: TRBV24-1; d_gene: TRBD2; abundance: -
CDR3nt: TGTGCCAGCAGCCCTGCGTATAGCAATCAGCCCCAGCATTTT; CDR3aa: CASSPAYSNQPQHF; j_gene: TRBJ1-5; v_gene: TRBV11-2; d_gene: -; abundance: few
CDR3nt: TGTGCCGAAGGTGAGCAGTTCTTC; CDR3aa: CAEGEQFF; j_gene: TRBJ2-1; v_gene: TRBV27; d_gene: -; abundance: many
CDR3nt: TGTGCCAGCTCAATCCAGACCGACCAGGGAGGTTCACCCCTCCACTTT; CDR3aa: CASSIQTDQGGSPLHF; j_gene: TRBJ1-6; v_gene: TRBV18; d_gene: -; abundance: few
CDR3nt: TGTGCCAGCAGTTATCAGGGACGCATTTATGGCTACACCTTC; CDR3aa: CASSYQGRIYGYTF; j_gene: TRBJ1-2; v_gene: TRBV6-2/TRBV6-3; d_gene: -; abundance: -
CDR3nt: TGCGCCAGCAGCCAAGCCCATGGGCAAACCTACGAGCAGTACTTC; CDR3aa: CASSQAHGQTYEQYF; j_gene: TRBJ2-7; v_gene: TRBV4-3; d_gene: -; abundance: few
CDR3nt: TGCAGTGCTTCTAGAGGGACAGGGCCCGGAAACACCATATATTTT; CDR3aa: CSASRGTGPGNTIYF; j_gene: TRBJ1-3; v_gene: TRBV20-1; d_gene: TRBD1; abundance: many
CDR3nt: TGTGCCAGCAGTTCCACCCCTGCAGAGAAAGAAATATTCTTC; CDR3aa: CASSSTPAEKEIFF; j_gene: TRBJ2-1; v_gene: TRBV7-9; d_gene: -; abundance: few
CDR3nt: TGTGCCAGCAGTTTGCAGGACCTCTATGGCTACACCTTC; CDR3aa: CASSLQDLYGYTF; j_gene: TRBJ1-2; v_gene: TRBV6-2/TRBV6-3; d_gene: -; abundance: few
CDR3nt: TGCAGTGCTAGAGTACCCCTGGGTAGCGGGGGAACTCAAGAGACCCAGTACTTC; CDR3aa: CSARVPLGSGGTQETQYF; j_gene: TRBJ2-5; v_gene: TRBV20-1; d_gene: TRBD2; abundance: -
CDR3nt: TGCAGCGCTGGTCAGGGTCCCAATCAGCCCCAGCATTTT; CDR3aa: CSAGQGPNQPQHF; j_gene: TRBJ1-5; v_gene: TRBV29-1; d_gene: -; abundance: many
CDR3nt: TGCGCCAGCAGCTTGGCTGTATCCGCAACTAATGAAAAACTGTTTTTT; CDR3aa: CASSLAVSATNEKLFF; j_gene: TRBJ1-4; v_gene: TRBV5-1; d_gene: -; abundance: -
CDR3nt: TGTGCCAGCAGCGACCCCGGCCGCCCACTATTCTACGAGCAGTACTTC; CDR3aa: CASSDPGRPLFYEQYF; j_gene: TRBJ2-7; v_gene: TRBV7-2; d_gene: -; abundance: -
CDR3nt: TGTGCCAGCAGCCAAGTGGGCAGCAACTACGAGCAGTACTTC; CDR3aa: CASSQVGSNYEQYF; j_gene: TRBJ2-7; v_gene: TRBV3-1; d_gene: -; abundance: many
CDR3nt: TGTGCCAGCAGTGAGACTGACGGGACTGAACTGTTTTTT; CDR3aa: CASSETDGTELFF; j_gene: TRBJ1-4; v_gene: TRBV6-1; d_gene: -; abundance: -
CDR3nt: TGCAGTGCTAGAGATAATCGGGAGGGAGGTTATAGCAATCAGCCCCAGCATTTT; CDR3aa: CSARDNREGGYSNQPQHF; j_gene: TRBJ1-5; v_gene: TRBV20-1; d_gene: -; abundance: few
CDR3nt: TGTGCCAGCAGCCCGAGCGGGGAGAATCAGCCCCAGCATTTT; CDR3aa: CASSPSGENQPQHF; j_gene: TRBJ1-5; v_gene: TRBV11-2; d_gene: -; abundance: -
CDR3nt: TGTGCCAGCAGCCGATTTGGTGGGACTATGGCCGAGCAGTACTTC; CDR3aa: CASSRFGGTMAEQYF; j_gene: TRBJ2-7; v_gene: TRBV9; d_gene: TRBD2; abundance: -
CDR3nt: TGTGCCAGCAGATTGGGGGTTGGCACTGAAGCTTTCTTT; CDR3aa: CASRLGVGTEAFF; j_gene: TRBJ1-1; v_gene: TRBV13; d_gene: -; abundance: -
CDR3nt: TGCAGTGCTGCCGGACAGGGAGAGACCCAGTACTTC; CDR3aa: CSAAGQGETQYF; j_gene: TRBJ2-5; v_gene: TRBV20-1; d_gene: TRBD1; abundance: few
CDR3nt: TGTGCCAGCAGCCTTCAGGGGGCTTATTATGGCTACACCTTC; CDR3aa: CASSLQGAYYGYTF; j_gene: TRBJ1-2; v_gene: TRBV11-2; d_gene: TRBD1; abundance: many
CDR3nt: TGTGCCACCTCGGGGACTAGCGGGGGGGCAGGTTTGTATGAGCAGTTCTTC; CDR3aa: CATSGTSGGAGLYEQFF; j_gene: TRBJ2-1; v_gene: TRBV24-1; d_gene: TRBD2; abundance: few
CDR3nt: TGTGCCAGCATCCTATCAGGGGGGACGAGGTCTGGCTACACCTTC; CDR3aa: CASILSGGTRSGYTF; j_gene: TRBJ1-2; v_gene: TRBV7-9; d_gene: TRBD1; abundance: few
CDR3nt: TGTGCCAGCAGCCCCCTGCCAGGCTATAATTCACCCCTCCACTTT; CDR3aa: CASSPLPGYNSPLHF; j_gene: TRBJ1-6; v_gene: TRBV7-9; d_gene: -; abundance: many
CDR3nt: TGTGCCAGCAGCACCACCAGACAGGGGCGCCCGTTTTTC; CDR3aa: CASSTTRQGRPFF; j_gene: TRBJ2-1; v_gene: TRBV7-9; d_gene: TRBD1; abundance: many
CDR3nt: TGCGCCAGCAGCTTGGAAGGACAGGGGAACACTGAAGCTTTCTTT; CDR3aa: CASSLEGQGNTEAFF; j_gene: TRBJ1-1; v_gene: TRBV4-3; d_gene: TRBD1; abundance: -
CDR3nt: TGTGCCAGCATCTTCGGACAGGGGAGTTCACCCCTCCACTTT; CDR3aa: CASIFGQGSSPLHF; j_gene: TRBJ1-6; v_gene: TRBV6-4; d_gene: TRBD1; abundance: few
CDR3nt: TGCGCCAGCAGTGCGAAGAGGGCTCGCTCCTACGAGCAGTACTTC; CDR3aa: CASSAKRARSYEQYF; j_gene: TRBJ2-7; v_gene: TRBV10-2; d_gene: -; abundance: -
CDR3nt: TGTGCCAGCAGCCGTTCAGAGGGTGAAAAACTGTTTTTT; CDR3aa: CASSRSEGEKLFF; j_gene: TRBJ1-4; v_gene: TRBV7-3; d_gene: -; abundance: -
CDR3nt: TGCGCCAGCAGCTTGGGACAGGGATTAGATACGCAGTATTTT; CDR3aa: CASSLGQGLDTQYF; j_gene: TRBJ2-3; v_gene: TRBV5-1; d_gene: TRBD1; abundance: -
CDR3nt: TGTGCCAGCAGGCCCAGCGGGGGCACAGATACGCAGTATTTT; CDR3aa: CASRPSGGTDTQYF; j_gene: TRBJ2-3; v_gene: TRBV12-3/TRBV12-4; d_gene: TRBD2; abundance: many
CDR3nt: TGCGCCAGCAGCGCCGACAGGTTGAACACTGAAGCTTTCTTT; CDR3aa: CASSADRLNTEAFF; j_gene: TRBJ1-1; v_gene: TRBV5-1; d_gene: -; abundance: -
CDR3nt: TGTGCCAGCAGCTTGGGGGCAGTCTCTGGGGCCAACGTCCTGACTTTC; CDR3aa: CASSLGAVSGANVLTF; j_gene: TRBJ2-6; v_gene: TRBV5-6; d_gene: -; abundance: -